These 23 T cell receptor beta chains share one sample of origin, sequenced in a study of blood T cell repertoires in COVID-19. Assay used: immunoSEQ multiplex PCR; TCRdb lists only in-frame clones, some missing. The table shows fewer than 300,000 clones, with just over 85% occurring only once. The sequenced sample consisted of peripheral blood. These receptor sequences come from a man in his forties or fifties with COVID-19, enrolled during active disease.

J is TRBJ2-1 and V is TRBV19; D might be TRBD2 (6 bases). V was pared by 6 bases and J by 6 bases, with 18 bases between. Germline CDR1 LNHDA, CDR2 SQIVND (reference sequence). This CDR3 region has 15 residues. CDR3 loop: CASRALGGLINEQFF. The CDR3 coding sequence is TGTGCCAGTAGGGCCTTGGGGGGTTTGATCAATGAGCAGTTCTTC.

This chain's CDR3 is CASSHTGRSYEQYF. The CDR3 DNA sequence: TGTGCCAGTAGTCATACAGGCCGCTCCTACGAGCAGTACTTC. V and J are TRBV19 and TRBJ2-7; a possible D gene is TRBD1 (5 bases). V shed 5 bases and J shed 0 bases, with 11 bases lying between them. The CDR3 has 14 residues. Germline V gene sequence: CDR1 LNHDA, CDR2 SQIVND (reference sequence).

The V and J genes are TRBV5-6 and TRBJ2-2, with TRBD2 matching 9 bases. Germline V gene data show CDR1 as SGHDT and CDR2 as YYEEEE. V lost 2 bases to trimming and J lost 0 bases; unmatched junction nucleotides: 5. The CDR3 covers 17 residues. This chain's CDR3 is CASSFPGLATNTGELFF. The CDR3 bases are TGTGCCAGCAGCTTCCCGGGACTAGCTACGAACACCGGGGAGCTGTTTTTT.

The V gene is TRBV30, the J gene TRBJ1-4; 7 nucleotides align to TRBD1. The CDR3 runs 14 residues. Germline CDR1 GTSNPN, CDR2 SVGIG (reference sequence). The trim removed 2 bases at V and 8 bases at J, leaving 8 bases unmatched. The CDR3 bases are TGTGCCTGGAGTCCTAACTCGGACAGGGAAAAACTGTTTTTT. Translating gives CAWSPNSDREKLFF.

This chain connects TRBV6-5 to TRBJ2-7, with no clear D. The CDR3 sequence is 12 residues long. Germline CDR1 reads MNHEY; CDR2 reads SVGAGI. V was cut by 8 bases and J by 2 bases, with 10 bases left in between. The CDR3 nucleotides read TGTGCCAGCTGGAGCCAGCCCTACGAGCAGTACTTC. Protein sequence: CASWSQPYEQYF.

V gene TRBV19 combines with J gene TRBJ1-4, with TRBD1 matching over 8 bases. The CDR3 consists of 16 residues. Germline V gene sequence: CDR1 LNHDA, CDR2 SQIVND (reference sequence). After removal of 2 bases from V and 7 bases from J, the junction contained 9 bases not matched to a gene. CDR3 in DNA: TGTGCCAGTAGTATAATCACCAGGGGGCATCTTGAAAAACTGTTTTTT. This gives the protein CASSIITRGHLEKLFF.

This rearrangement joins TRBV5-4 to TRBJ1-6; tentatively, D is TRBD1 (5 bases). The CDR3 sequence is 13 residues long. V gave up 4 bases and J gave up 12 bases, with 14 bases separating them. Germline CDR1 reads SGHNT; CDR2 reads YYREEE (reference sequence). The CDR3 loop is CASSPGGGKPLHF. CDR3 in DNA: TGTGCCAGCAGCCCGGGGGGGGGAAAACCCCTCCACTTT.

The CDR3 region is CASTGGTGVSYEQYF. The CDR3 nucleotides read TGTGCCAGTACGGGCGGGACAGGGGTTTCCTACGAGCAGTACTTC. V and J are TRBV28 and TRBJ2-7; 10 bases agree with TRBD1. V shed 9 bases, J shed 1 base, and the junction held 9 bases outside the gene matches. The CDR3 is 15 residues long. In germline, CDR1 is MDHEN, CDR2 SYDVKM.

Only one count was recorded for this clone. V gene TRBV7-6 combines with J gene TRBJ1-3; D possibly corresponds to TRBD1 (5 bases). Germline CDR1 SGHVS, CDR2 FNYEAQ. Trimming shortened V by 1 base and J by 0 bases, and 7 bases separated the two germline ends. The CDR3 consists of 15 residues. CDR3 DNA: TGTGCCAGCAGCTTAGGGGGGGTCTCTGGAAACACCATATATTTT. It specifies CASSLGGVSGNTIYF.

The chain links TRBV7-4 to TRBJ2-5, with TRBD2 identical over 9 bases. The CDR3 has 19 amino acids. V lost 5 bases and J lost 5; bases outside the gene matches: 21. CDR1 is SGHVT and CDR2 is SQSDAQ in the germline V gene. Written as DNA, the CDR3 is TGTGCCAGCAGCCCAAGCGGGGCGGCGGGAGGGCAGTATGGGGAGACCCAGTACTTC. Its translation is CASSPSGAAGGQYGETQYF.

The chain is built from TRBV20-1 and TRBJ1-1; D call uncertain. V was clipped by 3 bases and J by 4 bases, with 15 bases between them. The CDR3 length is 14 residues. The germline CDR1 and CDR2 sequences are DFQATT and SNEGSKA (reference sequence). As DNA, the CDR3 is TGCAGTGCTAGTACCCCCGAAGGGAGCACTGAAGCTTTCTTT. The encoded protein is CSASTPEGSTEAFF.

This sequence joins TRBV6-5 and TRBJ1-5; TRBD1 aligns across 9 bases. Germline V gene lookup returns CDR1 MNHEY and CDR2 SVGAGI. V shed 6 bases and J 3 bases; nucleotides not matched to a gene: 6. The CDR3 covers 15 residues. The CDR3 is CASRTGQGYNQPQHF. The CDR3 nucleotides are TGTGCCAGCAGAACGGGACAGGGCTACAATCAGCCCCAGCATTTT.

This clone was detected only once. This rearrangement joins TRBV6-1 to TRBJ1-5; TRBD1 aligns across 8 bases. The CDR3 runs to 14 residues. With 5 bases clipped from V and 3 bases from J, the junction kept 3 bases outside the gene matches. Germline assignment: CDR1 MNHNS and CDR2 SASEGT. In nucleotides, the CDR3 is TGTGCCAGCAGTAACAGGGGGAACAATCAGCCCCAGCATTTT. Translated, it gives CASSNRGNNQPQHF.

Written as DNA, the CDR3 is TGTGCCAGCAGTGAAGGGACTAGCGGGGCCTACGAGCAGTACTTC. Amino acids: CASSEGTSGAYEQYF. This chain links TRBV6-1 with TRBJ2-7, with 12 nucleotides matching TRBD2. This CDR3 is built from 15 residues. Germline V gene lookup returns CDR1 MNHNS and CDR2 SASEGT. V lost 1 base and J lost 2; bases outside the gene matches: 0.

This chain joins TRBV12-3 or TRBV12-4 and TRBJ2-3; 10 bases line up with TRBD1. Losses at the gene ends were 6 bases for V and 5 bases for J; bases not matched to a gene: 2. The CDR3 is made up of 13 amino acids. DNA of the CDR3: TGTGCCAGCAGCGACAGGGGGCGAGATACGCAGTATTTT. Its protein is CASSDRGRDTQYF.

About this clone: Additional DNA sequences in this sample encode the identical CDR3. This chain links TRBV18 with TRBJ2-2; TRBD2 is a possible D gene (6 bases). Germline V gene sequence: CDR1 KGHSH, CDR2 LQKENI. The CDR3 has 15 residues. V lost 0 bases, J lost 2 bases, and 7 bases lay in between. The CDR3 sequence is CASSPPGLNTGELFF. The DNA of the CDR3 is TGTGCCAGCTCACCACCGGGACTCAACACCGGGGAGCTGTTTTTT. Full variable domain (outside the CDR3, taken from reference TRBV18 and TRBJ2-2): NAGVMQNPRHLVRRRGQEARLRCSPMKGHSHVYWYRQLPEEGLKFMVYLQKENIIDESGMPKERFSAEFPKEGPSILRIQQVVRGDSAAYFCASSPPGLNTGELFFGEGSRLTVL.

This chain joins TRBV5-1 and TRBJ1-1, with 10 bases that match TRBD1. V trimming: 0 bases; J trimming: 4 bases; junction bases outside the gene matches: 9. The CDR3 spans 17 residues. CDR1 is SGHRS and CDR2 is YFSETQ in the germline V gene. This CDR3 is CASSLAGTGEVGTEAFF. The CDR3 bases are TGCGCCAGCAGCTTGGCCGGGACAGGGGAGGTCGGCACTGAAGCTTTCTTT.

The V call is TRBV6-6, the J call TRBJ1-2; D is unresolved. This CDR3 has 12 amino acids. CDR1 is MNHNY, CDR2 SVGAGI, per germline (reference sequence). The germline V and J ends were trimmed by 8 bases and 3 bases, with 10 bases remaining between them. CDR3 bases: TGTGCCAGCTTGCTCTCGGACTATGGCTACACCTTC. Protein product: CASLLSDYGYTF.

The J gene is TRBJ1-2, the V gene TRBV7-2; D gene uncertain. V lost 6 bases and J 10 bases, leaving 15 bases between the germline ends. This CDR3 comprises 12 residues. Germline V lookup: CDR1 SGHTA, CDR2 FQGNSA. The CDR3: CASSPTVRDYTF. The CDR3 DNA reads as TGTGCCAGCAGTCCCACCGTCCGCGACTACACCTTC.

In DNA, the CDR3 is TGTGCCAGTAGCAAACGTACAGGGATTGGGTGGGACACTGAAGCTTTCTTT. As protein: CASSKRTGIGWDTEAFF. V usage is TRBV19 and J usage is TRBJ1-1; D might be TRBD1 (6 bases). V was clipped by 6 bases and J by 3 bases, with 23 bases between them. CDR3 length: 17 amino acids. Per the germline V gene, CDR1 is LNHDA and CDR2 is SQIVND (reference sequence).

As DNA, the CDR3 is TGTGCCAGCAGTTACGGCGGGGTGAGCACTGAAGCTTTCTTT. Encoded protein: CASSYGGVSTEAFF. The chain joins TRBV6-5 to TRBJ1-1; D not resolved. Germline V gene data show CDR1 as MNHEY and CDR2 as SVGAGI. Trimming shortened V by 2 bases and J by 4 bases, and 11 bases separated the two germline ends. This CDR3 is built from 14 residues.

V is TRBV4-3 and J is TRBJ2-7; 8 bases align to TRBD2. The length of the CDR3 is 16 residues. Germline CDR1 LGHNA, CDR2 YSLEER. V lost 3 bases and J lost 3; bases outside the gene matches: 10. The CDR3 loop reads CASSQGITSGYYEQYF. DNA of the CDR3: TGCGCCAGCAGCCAGGGGATCACTAGCGGATACTACGAGCAGTACTTC.

The chain uses TRBV4-1 and TRBJ1-2; D not resolved. The V end lost 2 bases, the J end lost 9 bases, and 10 bases lay between the germline ends. The CDR3 loop spans 12 amino acids. The germline V gene has CDR1 MGHRA and CDR2 YSYEKL. The DNA of the CDR3 is TGCGCCAGCAGCCAAACTGCCAGGAGCTACACCTTC. Residues: CASSQTARSYTF.